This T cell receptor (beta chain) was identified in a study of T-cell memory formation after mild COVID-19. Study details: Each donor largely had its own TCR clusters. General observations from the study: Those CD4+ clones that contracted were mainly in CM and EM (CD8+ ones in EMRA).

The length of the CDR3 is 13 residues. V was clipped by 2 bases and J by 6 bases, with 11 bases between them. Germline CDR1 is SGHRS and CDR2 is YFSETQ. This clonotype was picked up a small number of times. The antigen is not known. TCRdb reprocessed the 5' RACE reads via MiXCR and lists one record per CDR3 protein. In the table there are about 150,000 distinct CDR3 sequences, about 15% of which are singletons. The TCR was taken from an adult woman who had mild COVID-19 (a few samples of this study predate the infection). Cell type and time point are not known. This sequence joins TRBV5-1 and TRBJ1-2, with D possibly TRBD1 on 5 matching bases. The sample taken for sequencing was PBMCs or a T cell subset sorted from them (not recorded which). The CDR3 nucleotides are TGCGCCAGCAGCTTCGAAGGGGCAAATGGCTACACCTTC. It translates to CASSFEGANGYTF.